This passage covers 23 T cell receptor beta chains from one sample sequenced in a study of cytomegalovirus exposure and HLA in healthy donors. Data came from immunoSEQ multiplex PCR; TCRdb stores just in-frame clones and leaves some out. This sample has approximately 260,000 clones; roughly 85% occur once, and the top ten carry roughly 0.99%. Sequences were obtained from PBMCs. The receptors shown here come from a woman aged 18-29 years in good health and CMV-seronegative.

In DNA, the CDR3 is TGTGCCAGCAGTTCCAAAGGCCCAAACCATGCGCGGGAGCAGTACTTC. Amino acids: CASSSKGPNHAREQYF. The chain couples TRBV27 to TRBJ2-7; no definite D call. Germline V gene sequence: CDR1 MNHEY, CDR2 SMNVEV (reference sequence). Trimming left V 4 bases short and J 7 bases short, with 23 bases between. This CDR3 is built from 16 residues.

This chain joins TRBV29-1 and TRBJ2-7; tentative D call: TRBD1 (6 bases). Trimming shortened V by 7 bases and J by 5 bases, and 15 bases separated the two germline ends. CDR3 length equals 12 residues. Germline V gives CDR1 SQVTM, CDR2 ANQGSEA. CDR3 bases: TGCAGCGCGACTGGGGGCACCCACGAGCAGTACTTC. This translates into CSATGGTHEQYF.

The chain carries TRBV6-5 and TRBJ2-1; perhaps TRBD2 as D (7 bases). The V end was cut by 2 bases, the J end by 8 bases, with 13 bases between. Germline CDR1 MNHEY, CDR2 SVGAGI. The CDR3 consists of 14 residues. CDR3 in DNA: TGTGCCAGCAGTTACCCGGCCGGGGGGCATGAGCAGTTCTTC. It encodes CASSYPAGGHEQFF.

This sequence joins TRBV6-6 and TRBJ1-3; no reliable D call. Trimming shortened V by 6 bases and J by 3 bases, and 18 bases separated the two germline ends. The CDR3 runs 16 residues. The germline gives CDR1 MNHNY, CDR2 SVGAGI (reference sequence). The CDR3 DNA is TGTGCCAGCAGCTTCGGCGGGGAGGCGTTTGGAAACACCATATATTTT. Protein product: CASSFGGEAFGNTIYF.

The genes are TRBV19 and TRBJ1-4; D unresolved. V lost 6 bases and J 8 bases, leaving 16 bases between the germline ends. This CDR3 has 14 residues. CDR1 and CDR2 from the germline V gene are LNHDA and SQIVND (reference sequence). This CDR3 is CASRTDYLKEKLFF. In DNA, the CDR3 is TGTGCCAGTAGAACCGACTACCTCAAGGAAAAACTGTTTTTT.

This clone was seen more than once but under ten times. This chain links TRBV19 with TRBJ2-7; 10 bases agree with TRBD1. The CDR3 totals 14 residues. V was clipped by 7 bases and J by 2 bases; unmatched bases: 5. Germline CDR1 and CDR2: LNHDA and SQIVND (reference sequence). The CDR3 DNA reads as TGTGCCAGTACCCCGGGACAGGGGACCTACGAGCAGTACTTC. Protein sequence: CASTPGQGTYEQYF.

This clone was counted a few times. The chain is built from TRBV9 and TRBJ1-1; D remains unclear. There are 14 residues in the CDR3. Deletions cut 3 bases from V and 3 bases from J, with 12 bases between. Germline lookup yields CDR1 SGDLS and CDR2 YYNGEE. The CDR3 DNA follows: TGTGCCAGCAGCGACGGAAGGCGGGACACTGAAGCTTTCTTT. This translates into CASSDGRRDTEAFF.

This clone showed up just a few times. CDR3 nucleotides: TGTGCCAGCAGCTCTACCTACGAGCAGTACTTC. Translation gives CASSSTYEQYF. The chain employs TRBV13 and TRBJ2-7, with no clear D. Deletions cut 4 bases from V and 2 bases from J, with 3 bases between. The V gene's germline CDR1 is PRHDT and CDR2 FYEKMQ (reference sequence). This CDR3 comprises 11 residues.

This chain uses TRBV11-3 with TRBJ2-2; 8 bases line up with TRBD1. Trimming at V came to 5 bases and at J to 7 bases, leaving 9 bases not matched to a gene. Germline CDR1 is SGHNT and CDR2 is YENEEA. The CDR3 extends over 15 amino acids. CDR3 nucleotide sequence: TGTGCCAGCAGCGGACAGGGTGGGAGAGGCGGGGAGCTGTTTTTT. Its protein product is CASSGQGGRGGELFF. Combining the CDR3 with reference TRBV11-3 and TRBJ2-2 gives the whole variable domain EAGVVQSPRYKIIEKKQPVAFWCNPISGHNTLYWYLQNLGQGPELLIRYENEEAVDDSQLPKDRFSAERLKGVDSTLKIQPAELGDSAVYLCASSGQGGRGGELFFGEGSRLTVL.

This chain connects TRBV30 to TRBJ2-5, with 13 nucleotides matching TRBD2. V shed 3 bases and J 0 bases; nucleotides not matched to a gene: 10. The germline V gene has CDR1 GTSNPN and CDR2 SVGIG (reference sequence). This CDR3 has 18 residues. The CDR3 loop is CAWRYRTSGGLYQETQYF. For the CDR3, the DNA is TGTGCCTGGAGGTATAGGACTAGCGGGGGTCTGTACCAAGAGACCCAGTACTTC. The full variable domain, with the rest looked up from reference TRBV30 and TRBJ2-5, is SQTIHQWPATLVQPVGSPLSLECTVEGTSNPNLYWYRQAAGRGLQLLFYSVGIGQISSEVPQNLSASRPQDRQFILSSKKLLLSDSGFYLCAWRYRTSGGLYQETQYFGPGTRLLVL.

This clone was detected only once. The CDR3, as DNA: TGTGCCATCAGTGAGCGGGGGGGCCTAAACACTGAAGCTTTCTTT. Translation: CAISERGGLNTEAFF. V gene TRBV10-3 combines with J gene TRBJ1-1, with a weak D call TRBD1 (6 bases). Germline CDR1 reads ENHRY; CDR2 reads SYGVKD. CDR3 length: 15 amino acids. Trimming removed 2 bases from V and 2 bases from J, with 12 bases in between.

This clone was seen a few times. V and J are TRBV19 and TRBJ2-2; 9 nucleotides align to TRBD2. In germline, CDR1 is LNHDA, CDR2 SQIVND (reference sequence). With V trimmed by 10 bases and J by 6 bases, 18 bases remained unmatched. The CDR3 is 17 residues long. CDR3 sequence reads: CATAPWASGAQPGELFF. The CDR3 DNA reads TGTGCCACCGCCCCCTGGGCTAGCGGGGCCCAACCCGGGGAGCTGTTTTTT.

Remarks on this clone: The germline gene is not matched at one end of the junction; a read error may be the cause. The CDR3 coding sequence is TGCGCCAGCACCTTGTCGACAACCTCCTACGAGCAGTACTTC. Translation: CASTLSTTSYEQYF. This sequence joins TRBV5-1 and TRBJ2-7; D remains unclear. The CDR3 extends over 14 amino acids. Germline CDR1 is SGHRS and CDR2 is YFSETQ.

The rearrangement joins TRBV29-1 to TRBJ2-3, with TRBD2 matching 8 bases. This CDR3 has 15 amino acids. The germline CDR1 and CDR2 sequences are SQVTM and ANQGSEA. V was pared by 3 bases and J by 0 bases, with 5 bases of the junction left unmatched. As DNA, the CDR3 is TGCAGCGTTGAGGCCTCTAGCGGGAGCACAGATACGCAGTATTTT. Residues: CSVEASSGSTDTQYF.

The rearrangement uses TRBV6-6 and TRBJ1-1; D perhaps matches TRBD1 (5 bases). The CDR3 is 12 amino acids. V lost 5 bases, J lost 5 bases, and 9 bases lay in between. The germline V gene has CDR1 MNHNY and CDR2 SVGAGI (reference sequence). The CDR3 nucleotides read TGTGCCAGCAGTACACAGGAGACTGAAGCTTTCTTT. Translating gives CASSTQETEAFF.

V and J are TRBV30 and TRBJ1-5, with 7 positions matching TRBD1. The CDR3 spans 14 residues. V was clipped by 3 bases and J by 5 bases; unmatched bases: 7. The V gene's germline CDR1 is GTSNPN and CDR2 SVGIG (reference sequence). Written as DNA, the CDR3 is TGTGCCTGGAGCGCAGGGGACAGCCATCAGCCCCAGCATTTT. Translating gives CAWSAGDSHQPQHF. Full variable domain (missing parts from reference TRBV30 and TRBJ1-5): SQTIHQWPATLVQPVGSPLSLECTVEGTSNPNLYWYRQAAGRGLQLLFYSVGIGQISSEVPQNLSASRPQDRQFILSSKKLLLSDSGFYLCAWSAGDSHQPQHFGDGTRLSIL.

The chain has TRBV13 and TRBJ2-3; 9 bases map to TRBD2. Trimming at V came to 5 bases and at J to 5 bases, leaving 17 bases not matched to a gene. This CDR3 spans 18 amino acids. Germline CDR1 and CDR2: PRHDT and FYEKMQ (reference sequence). This CDR3 is CASSTERVGTSQVDTQYF. Written as DNA, the CDR3 is TGTGCCAGCAGCACGGAGAGGGTCGGGACTAGCCAAGTAGATACGCAGTATTTT.

The chain recombines TRBV30 with TRBJ1-5; 9 bases match TRBD1. J lost 3 bases, V lost 5 bases, and 2 bases had no gene match. Germline CDR1 and CDR2: GTSNPN and SVGIG (reference sequence). The CDR3 has 13 amino acids. The CDR3 region is CAWDRGFNQPQHF. CDR3 sequence (DNA): TGTGCCTGGGACAGGGGGTTCAATCAGCCCCAGCATTTT.

The chain couples TRBV4-1 to TRBJ2-7, with 9 bases fitting TRBD2. With V trimmed by 4 bases and J by 3 bases, 10 bases remained unmatched. This CDR3 contains 16 residues. Looked up from germline, CDR1 is MGHRA and CDR2 is YSYEKL. The CDR3 sequence: CASSRWASGTRYEQYF. Written as DNA, the CDR3 is TGCGCCAGCAGCCGGTGGGCTAGCGGGACACGCTACGAGCAGTACTTC.

The V call is TRBV19, the J call TRBJ1-2; 8 bases fit TRBD1. With V trimmed by 3 bases and J by 6 bases, 9 bases remained unmatched. The germline gives CDR1 LNHDA, CDR2 SQIVND (reference sequence). CDR3 length equals 15 residues. The CDR3 nucleotides read TGTGCCAGTAGTATCTGGACAGGGCATGGTCATGGCTACACCTTC. Protein sequence: CASSIWTGHGHGYTF.

This clone was observed a few times. The V gene is TRBV7-2, the J gene TRBJ1-6; the match to TRBD1 covers 9 bases. The CDR3 consists of 14 residues. Germline lookup yields CDR1 SGHTA and CDR2 FQGNSA. The V and J ends lost 5 bases and 14 bases, in that order; junction bases with no gene match: 10. The CDR3 loop is CASSIGTGLMALHF. CDR3 nucleotides: TGTGCCAGCAGCATCGGGACAGGGTTAATGGCCCTCCACTTT. Filled out from reference TRBV7-2 and TRBJ1-6, the complete variable domain reads GAGVSQSPSNKVTEKGKDVELRCDPISGHTALYWYRQSLGQGLEFLIYFQGNSAPDKSGLPSDRFSAERTGGSVSTLTIQRTQQEDSAVYLCASSIGTGLMALHFGNGTRLTVT.

This clone was detected only a few times. Other DNA sequences in this sample translate to the same CDR3. The chain carries TRBV5-1 and TRBJ2-3, with no clear D. The CDR3 runs 12 residues. Trimming took off 0 bases at V and 4 bases at J, with 3 bases between the two ends. Germline lookup yields CDR1 SGHRS and CDR2 YFSETQ. In DNA form, the CDR3 reads TGCGCCAGCAGCTTGGTAGCAGATACGCAGTATTTT. It codes for CASSLVADTQYF.

V gene TRBV30 combines with J gene TRBJ1-3; the D is unclear. V shed 5 bases and J shed 7 bases, with 12 bases lying between them. The CDR3 runs 12 residues. Germline V lookup: CDR1 GTSNPN, CDR2 SVGIG (reference sequence). The CDR3 spells CAWGSPGNTIYF. CDR3 coding DNA: TGTGCCTGGGGTTCCCCGGGGAACACCATATATTTT.